This TCR beta chain stems from a study of T cells in Graves' hyperthyroidism and ophthalmopathy. Study results and limitations: From stable hyperthyroidism, ophthalmopathy was set apart by a 13 V-J model. Blood also showed most of the thyroid clonotypes that were expanded above 0.001.

V gave up 0 bases and J gave up 1 base, with 2 bases separating them. The CDR3 has 14 amino acids. Germline-derived CDR1 and CDR2 are SGHKS and YYEKEE (reference sequence). TCR beta CDR3 regions were amplified from RNA transcripts. A set of HTBI primers served as the primers for a first-round RT-PCR of the TCR CDR3. MiXCR, applied by TCRdb to the multiplex PCR reads, yields one record per CDR3 protein. The sample includes hundreds of thousands of distinct CDR3 sequences, over 12% seen only once; the top ten take around 4.1%. Ten or more counts support this clonotype. Its matching antigen is unknown. Clinical symptoms, serum thyroxine, TRAb, thyroid ultrasound and orbital computed tomography established diagnosis. PBMCs stemmed from less than 13 ml fresh peripheral blood.

The sequence was collected from a woman aged 40-49 years with Graves' ophthalmopathy. The sequencing input was blood. This rearrangement joins TRBV5-5 to TRBJ2-6; D is unresolved. CDR3 sequence (DNA): TGTGCCAGCAGCTTGGAATCTGGGGCCAACGTCCTGACTTTC. Residues: CASSLESGANVLTF.